The source of this TCR beta chain is a study of blood T cell repertoires in COVID-19. Overall study context: Acute and convalescent COVID-19 specimens originated in the United States, Italy and Spain. T cells, B-cell-depleted T cells, or PBMCs supplied cDNA or gDNA.

Per the authors' pipeline: Nucleated cell number was recorded as an estimate derived from reference gene primer amplification. Method: immunoSEQ multiplex PCR; TCRdb's copy keeps in-frame clones and lacks some. V, J and clone size were drawn from that table, and D and trimming were deduced from the DNA. The sample carries 97,000 or so clones, roughly 82% recorded once. Germline V gene sequence: CDR1 ENHRY, CDR2 SYGVKD. This CDR3 contains 16 residues. With V trimmed by 6 bases and J by 5 bases, 13 bases remained unmatched. This chain connects TRBV10-3 to TRBJ2-5, with 9 bases aligning to TRBD1. Material for sequencing was peripheral blood. This clonotype originated in a human donor in a cohort sampled during active COVID-19. This CDR3 reads CAISNLQGALEETQYF. The CDR3 DNA follows: TGTGCCATCAGCAACCTACAGGGGGCGCTGGAGGAGACCCAGTACTTC.